A selection of T cell receptor beta chains follows, all from one sample in a study of T cells and copy number aberrations in small-cell lung cancer. Assay: immunoSEQ multiplex PCR; the TCRdb copy retains only in-frame clones and omits some. Among 2,500 to 3,000 clones, over 80% were seen once, and the ten largest hold about 4.6%. The specimen was normal tissue next to the tumor. Every receptor here comes from a man aged 35 to 55 with small cell lung cancer. The CDR3 runs from the conserved cysteine through the conserved F or W. The order of the fields is clone size, D gene, J gene, V gene, CDR3 DNA, CDR3 protein. The D gene is left open where the match is weak. Some rows mark clone size as missing; the rest say once, few, many or name a class of expanded clone.

>.|.|TRBJ1-6|TRBV7-9
TGTGCCAGCAGCGCCGGATCAGAGAGCTCACCCCTCCACTTT
CASSAGSESSPLHF
>.|.|TRBJ1-5|TRBV4-1
TGCGCCAGCAGCCAAGGACAGCTCAATCAGCCCCAGCATTTT
CASSQGQLNQPQHF
>.|TRBD1|TRBJ1-5|TRBV4-2
TGTGCCAGCAGCCAAGTGAAGGGGGCGAATCAGCCCCAGCATTTC
CASSQVKGANQPQHF
>.|.|TRBJ1-1|TRBV2
TGTGCCAGCAGCGGACCTATGAACACTGAAGCTTTCTTT
CASSGPMNTEAFF
>.|TRBD1|TRBJ2-2|TRBV14
TGTGCCAGCAGCCACCCAAGGTGGGACAGAGGCACCGGGGAGCTGTTTTTT
CASSHPRWDRGTGELFF
>.|.|TRBJ1-5|TRBV27
TGTGCCAGCAGTTTCGGGGATGGCAATCAGCCCCAGCATTTT
CASSFGDGNQPQHF
>few|.|TRBJ2-1|TRBV16
TGTGCCAGCAGCCGCTCCTTGGGTGAGCAGTTCTTC
CASSRSLGEQFF
>.|.|TRBJ1-2|TRBV6-5
TGTGCCAGCAGATCGAGCGCTAACTATGGCTACACCTTC
CASRSSANYGYTF
>.|.|TRBJ2-6|TRBV6-6
TGTGCCAGCAGCCCCAATGACTCTGGTGCCAACGTCCTGACTTTC
CASSPNDSGANVLTF
>.|.|TRBJ2-2|TRBV7-9
TGTGCCAGCAGCTTAAAGGGAACCGGGGAGCTGTTTTTT
CASSLKGTGELFF
>.|.|TRBJ2-3|TRBV7-2
TGTGCCAGCAGCACAGGGACGTTTAGCACAGATACGCAGTATTTT
CASSTGTFSTDTQYF
>.|.|TRBJ2-2|TRBV6-1
TGTGCCAGCAACGGACTAGGGGGCACCGGGGAGCTGTTTTTT
CASNGLGGTGELFF
>.|TRBD1|TRBJ2-2|TRBV11-2
TGTGCCAGCAGCTTAGAGACAGGGGGCACCGGGGAGCTGTTTTTT
CASSLETGGTGELFF
>.|.|TRBJ2-6|TRBV7-9
TGTGCCAGCAGCCCAAAACCTTGGGGGGAAGCTGGGGCCAACGTCCTGACTTTC
CASSPKPWGEAGANVLTF
>.|.|TRBJ2-6|TRBV6-5
TGTGCCAGCAGTTACTCAGGGGGCTCTGGGGCCAACGTCCTGACTTTC
CASSYSGGSGANVLTF
>.|TRBD2|TRBJ2-3|TRBV18
TGTGCCAGCTCACCCACGATATTTATAGCGGGAGGCCTCGATACGCAGTATTTT
CASSPTIFIAGGLDTQYF
>.|.|TRBJ2-7|TRBV5-4
TGTGCCAGCAGCCCGGGGGCGGGATCCCACCGCGAGCAGTACTTC
CASSPGAGSHREQYF
>few|TRBD1|TRBJ2-2|TRBV7-2
TGTGCCAGCAGCTTCCGGACAGGGAACACCGGGGAGCTGTTTTTT
CASSFRTGNTGELFF
>once|.|TRBJ2-4|TRBV5-1
TGCGCCAGCAGCGGCCAAAGGGGGGGCATTCAGTACTTC
CASSGQRGGIQYF
>.|TRBD2|TRBJ2-7|TRBV30
TGTGCCTGGAGCGGTCTAGCGGGATCCCACGAGCAGTACTTC
CAWSGLAGSHEQYF
>.|.|TRBJ2-2|TRBV7-2
TGTGCCAGCAGCTCCGGGACACACTACACCGGGGAGCTGTTTTTT
CASSSGTHYTGELFF
>.|.|TRBJ1-5|TRBV19
TGTGCCAGTAGTCGACCGACGGATGGCAATCAGCCCCAGCATTTT
CASSRPTDGNQPQHF
>few|TRBD2|TRBJ2-5|TRBV6-1
TGTGCCAGCAGAGCCCGGGGGGCCCAGTACTTC
CASRARGAQYF
>.|.|TRBJ2-7|TRBV6-5
TGTGCCAGCCGGGACTTTTTCTACGAGCAGTACTTC
CASRDFFYEQYF
>.|.|TRBJ2-3|TRBV7-6
TGTGCCAGCAGCCGGGTGGCTAGCACAGATACGCAGTATTTT
CASSRVASTDTQYF
>few|.|TRBJ2-7|TRBV6-5
TGTGCCAGCGGCCGGGACCGAGGAGACTACGAGCAGTACTTC
CASGRDRGDYEQYF
>.|TRBD1|TRBJ1-2|TRBV7-2
TGTGCCAGCAGCGTGGACAGGGGGCGCCTAAATGGCTACACCTTC
CASSVDRGRLNGYTF
>.|TRBD1|TRBJ1-1|TRBV11-3
TGTGCCAGCAGCTTAACCGGGACAGGGTGGAACACTGAAGCTTTCTTT
CASSLTGTGWNTEAFF
>.|TRBD2|TRBJ2-2|TRBV11-2
TGTGCCAGCAGCCCTTCTAGCGGGAGGGTTTCCGGGGAGCTGTTTTTT
CASSPSSGRVSGELFF
>.|.|TRBJ1-2|TRBV21-1
TGTGCCAGCACCTATCTGGGAGGCTACACCTTC
CASTYLGGYTF
>.|TRBD1|TRBJ1-1|TRBV18
TGTGCCAGCTCACCTCGACAGGGGAATTCTGAAGCTTTCTTT
CASSPRQGNSEAFF
>.|TRBD2|TRBJ2-1|TRBV4-1
TGCGCCAGCAGCCAAGATCCTGGCGGGAGTAACAATGAGCAGTTCTTC
CASSQDPGGSNNEQFF
>large|.|TRBJ2-3|TRBV9
TGTGCCAGCAGCCGAGGGGTCACAGATACGCAGTATTTT
CASSRGVTDTQYF
>once|TRBD1|TRBJ1-1|TRBV11-2
TGTGCCAGCAGCTCCTGGGACAGCAACACTGAAGCTTTCTTT
CASSSWDSNTEAFF
>.|.|TRBJ2-7|TRBV7-6
TGTGCCAGCAGCTTAGGGACACAGCGGACCTACGAGCAGTACTTC
CASSLGTQRTYEQYF
>.|.|TRBJ2-2|TRBV19
TGTGCCAGTAGTCCGGACCGCCTAGGGGGGAGGCTGTTTTTT
CASSPDRLGGRLFF
>.|TRBD2|TRBJ2-5|TRBV7-9
TGTGCCAGCAGCAAGGCTAGCGGGGGGAAAGAGACCCAGTACTTC
CASSKASGGKETQYF
>.|TRBD2|TRBJ2-1|TRBV13
TGTGCCAGCAGTCCCCACGCTAGCGGGGGGAACAATGAGCAGTTCTTC
CASSPHASGGNNEQFF
>.|.|TRBJ1-5|TRBV10-3
TGTGCCATCAGTGAGTCCAGGGACGGTAATCAGCCCCAGCATTTT
CAISESRDGNQPQHF
>.|.|TRBJ1-5|TRBV7-9
TGTGCCAGCAGCTTTAAAGGGTCCGGTCAGCCCCAGCATTTT
CASSFKGSGQPQHF
>.|.|TRBJ2-5|TRBV5-1
TGCGCCAGCAGCTTGGCGGGGGCTGAGACCCAGTACTTC
CASSLAGAETQYF
>.|.|TRBJ2-7|TRBV14
TGTGCCAGCAGCCCCTTAGGAGGAGACATCCCTCACGAGCAGTACTTC
CASSPLGGDIPHEQYF
>few|.|TRBJ2-3|TRBV19
TGTGCCAGTAGTACCAGTTGGGGAAGCACAGATACGCAGTATTTT
CASSTSWGSTDTQYF
>.|.|TRBJ1-6|TRBV7-9
TGTGCCAGCAGCCTTCGGGCAGACAATTCACCCCTCCACTTT
CASSLRADNSPLHF
>.|TRBD1|TRBJ1-4|TRBV4-1
TGCGCCAGCAGCACGTATACAGGGGGAATAAGTGAAAAACTGTTTTTT
CASSTYTGGISEKLFF
>once|TRBD1|TRBJ2-7|TRBV11-2
TGTGCCAGCAGCGAATACAGGGGGCGAGGGTACGAGCAGTACTTC
CASSEYRGRGYEQYF
>few|TRBD1|TRBJ1-3|TRBV11-2
TGTGCCAGCAGCAAACAGGGGACCAGCTCTGGAAACACCATATATTTT
CASSKQGTSSGNTIYF
>.|TRBD1|TRBJ2-3|TRBV7-8
TGTGCCAGCAGCTTAGTGGGTCGCGGACAGGGTAATACGCAGTATTTT
CASSLVGRGQGNTQYF
>.|.|TRBJ2-3|TRBV5-1
TGCGCCAGCAGCCCCCGAGACCTAGGCACAGATACGCAGTATTTT
CASSPRDLGTDTQYF
>.|.|TRBJ2-3|TRBV6-1
TGTGCCAGCGCGAGGAGTGAGACAGATACGCAGTATTTT
CASARSETDTQYF
>.|.|TRBJ2-3|TRBV12-5
TGTGCTAGTTCAAAGACCGATCCCACAGATACGCAGTATTTT
CASSKTDPTDTQYF
>.|TRBD1|TRBJ1-1|TRBV6-1
TGTGCCAGCAGTGAGGACAGGGGGCGCATGGGCACTGAAGCTTTCTTT
CASSEDRGRMGTEAFF
>.|TRBD2|TRBJ2-7|TRBV7-9
TGTGCCAGCAGCTTAGTAGACGGGGGAAGCGGGGGGGCTAACGAGCAGTACTTC
CASSLVDGGSGGANEQYF
>.|TRBD1|TRBJ2-5|TRBV29-1
TGCAGCGTTGGACAGGGGGGGAGGGAGACCCAGTACTTC
CSVGQGGRETQYF
>.|.|TRBJ2-2|TRBV18
TGTGCCAGCTCACACACCGGGGAGCTGTTTTTT
CASSHTGELFF
>once|.|TRBJ1-1|TRBV29-1
TGCAGCGTTATTGCGTGGGGCACTGAAGCTTTCTTT
CSVIAWGTEAFF
>.|.|TRBJ2-1|TRBV7-7
TGTGCTAGCAGCCCCGACCCCGGGCAGGGGCAGTTCTTC
CASSPDPGQGQFF
>.|TRBD1|TRBJ2-1|TRBV14
TGTGCCAGCAGCCAAGCCCCTTGGACAGGGGGCGTGAGCTCCTACAATGAGCAGTTCTTC
CASSQAPWTGGVSSYNEQFF